Below, 3 T cell receptor beta chains from the same sample are listed, as sequenced in a study of cytomegalovirus exposure and HLA in healthy donors. Amplification used 60 Vbeta primers and 13 Jbeta primers. Sequenced by immunoSEQ multiplex PCR; TCRdb stores in-frame clones only, minus some. The sample contains some 120,000 clones, around 80% of which appear only once. The specimen was PBMCs. These receptors were collected from a woman in her thirties in good health and CMV-seronegative.

This chain links TRBV4-3 with TRBJ2-3; D may be TRBD1 (5 bases). Germline CDR1 LGHNA, CDR2 YSLEER. The V end was cut by 3 bases, the J end by 2 bases, with 9 bases between. The CDR3 runs 14 residues. CDR3 sequence (DNA): TGCGCCAGCAGCCATTCCAGGGTCACAGATACGCAGTATTTT. Encoded protein: CASSHSRVTDTQYF.

This clone appeared a single time. This is likely a read error, given that the CDR3 carries no conserved phenylalanine or tryptophan at its end. Because the CDR3's place on the DNA is in doubt, the DNA is left out and the CDR3 is given as listed by TCRdb. This rearrangement joins TRBV7-5 to TRBJ2-3; the table's D call, TRBD1, has no DNA check behind it. TRBV7-5 is a documented pseudogene. The CDR3 numbers 12 amino acids, ends counted. CDR3 sequence: CARSPPGIRYDI.

This clone has a single count. The rearrangement joins TRBV27 to TRBJ1-2; tentative D call: TRBD1 (6 bases). CDR3 length equals 15 residues. Germline V gene lookup returns CDR1 MNHEY and CDR2 SMNVEV (reference sequence). Trimming stripped 1 base from V and 2 bases from J, with 11 bases between. CDR3 nucleotide sequence: TGTGCCAGCAGTTTATACGGCACAGGGAACTATGGCTACACCTTC. Translating it yields CASSLYGTGNYGYTF.